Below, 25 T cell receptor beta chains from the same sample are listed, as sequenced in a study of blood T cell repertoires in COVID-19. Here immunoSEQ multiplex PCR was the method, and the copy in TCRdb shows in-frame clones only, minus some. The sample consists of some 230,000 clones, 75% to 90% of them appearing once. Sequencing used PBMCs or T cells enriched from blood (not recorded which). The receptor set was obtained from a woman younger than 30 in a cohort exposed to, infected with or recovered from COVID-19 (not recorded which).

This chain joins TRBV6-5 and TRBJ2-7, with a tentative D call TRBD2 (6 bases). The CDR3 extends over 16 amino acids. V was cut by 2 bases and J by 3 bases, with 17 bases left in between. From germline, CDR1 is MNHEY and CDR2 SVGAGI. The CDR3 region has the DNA TGTGCCAGCAGTTACATCCCGGGAGCCGGTTACTACGAGCAGTACTTC. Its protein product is CASSYIPGAGYYEQYF.

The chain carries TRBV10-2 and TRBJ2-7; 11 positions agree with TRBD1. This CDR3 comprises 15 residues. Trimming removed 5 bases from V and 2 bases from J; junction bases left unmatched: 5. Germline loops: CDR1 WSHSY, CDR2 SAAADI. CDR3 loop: CASSQPGQGAYEQYF. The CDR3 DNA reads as TGCGCCAGCAGTCAACCGGGACAGGGGGCCTACGAGCAGTACTTC.

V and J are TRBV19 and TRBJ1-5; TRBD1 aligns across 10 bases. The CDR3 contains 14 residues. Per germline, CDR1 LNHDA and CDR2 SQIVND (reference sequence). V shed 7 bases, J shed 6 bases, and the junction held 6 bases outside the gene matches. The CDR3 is CASTDRGLPQPQHF. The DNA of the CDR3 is TGTGCCAGTACTGACAGGGGGCTGCCTCAGCCCCAGCATTTT. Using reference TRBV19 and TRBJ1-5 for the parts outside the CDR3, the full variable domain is DGGITQSPKYLFRKEGQNVTLSCEQNLNHDAMYWYRQDPGQGLRLIYYSQIVNDFQKGDIAEGYSVSREKKESFPLTVTSAQKNPTAFYLCASTDRGLPQPQHFGDGTRLSIL.

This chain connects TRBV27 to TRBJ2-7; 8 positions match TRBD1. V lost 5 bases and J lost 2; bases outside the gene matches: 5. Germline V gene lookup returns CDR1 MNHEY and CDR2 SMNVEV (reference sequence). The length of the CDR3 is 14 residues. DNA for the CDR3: TGTGCCAGCAGTCCTCAGGGACAGGCCTACGAGCAGTACTTC. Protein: CASSPQGQAYEQYF.

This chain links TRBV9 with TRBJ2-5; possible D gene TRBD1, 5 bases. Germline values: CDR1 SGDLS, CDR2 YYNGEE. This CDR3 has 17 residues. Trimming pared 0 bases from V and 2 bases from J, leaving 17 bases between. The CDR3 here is CASSVDGAAGVQETQYF. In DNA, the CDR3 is TGTGCCAGCAGCGTAGATGGGGCGGCAGGAGTGCAAGAGACCCAGTACTTC.

CDR3 amino acids: CASSPGLADIYEQYF. CDR3 DNA sequence: TGCGCCAGCAGCCCGGGACTAGCGGACATATACGAGCAGTACTTC. The V and J genes are TRBV5-1 and TRBJ2-7; 11 bases line up with TRBD2. This CDR3 contains 15 residues. Looked up from germline, CDR1 is SGHRS and CDR2 is YFSETQ. Trimming at V came to 4 bases and at J to 4 bases, leaving 7 bases not matched to a gene.

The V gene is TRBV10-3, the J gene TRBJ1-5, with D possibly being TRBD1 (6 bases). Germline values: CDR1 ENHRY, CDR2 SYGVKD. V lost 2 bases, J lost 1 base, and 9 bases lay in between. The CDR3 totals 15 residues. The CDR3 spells CAISERDISNQPQHF. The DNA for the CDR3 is TGTGCCATCAGTGAGAGGGACATAAGCAATCAGCCCCAGCATTTT.

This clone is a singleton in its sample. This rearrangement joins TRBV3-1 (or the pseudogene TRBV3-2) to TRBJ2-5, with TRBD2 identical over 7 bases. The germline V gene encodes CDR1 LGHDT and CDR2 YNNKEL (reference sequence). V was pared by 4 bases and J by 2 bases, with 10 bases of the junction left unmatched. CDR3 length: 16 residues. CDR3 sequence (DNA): TGTGCCAGCAGCCCGCCTCTAGCGGAGCCGCAAGAGACCCAGTACTTC. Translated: CASSPPLAEPQETQYF.

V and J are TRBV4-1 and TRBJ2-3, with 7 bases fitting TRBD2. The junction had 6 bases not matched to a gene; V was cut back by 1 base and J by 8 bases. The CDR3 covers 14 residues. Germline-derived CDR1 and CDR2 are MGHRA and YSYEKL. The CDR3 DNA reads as TGCGCCAGCAGCCAAGGGGCGGGAGTTGGTACGCAGTATTTT. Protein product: CASSQGAGVGTQYF.

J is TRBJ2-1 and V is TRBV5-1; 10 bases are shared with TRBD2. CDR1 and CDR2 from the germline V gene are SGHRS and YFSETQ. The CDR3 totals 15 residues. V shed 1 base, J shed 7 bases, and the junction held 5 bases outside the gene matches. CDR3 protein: CASSLYLAGGNEQFF. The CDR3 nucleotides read TGCGCCAGCAGCTTGTATTTAGCGGGGGGAAATGAGCAGTTCTTC.

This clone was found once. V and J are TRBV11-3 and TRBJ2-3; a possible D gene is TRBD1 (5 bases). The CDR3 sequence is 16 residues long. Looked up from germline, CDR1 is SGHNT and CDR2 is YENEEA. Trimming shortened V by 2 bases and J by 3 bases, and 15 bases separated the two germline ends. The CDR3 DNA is TGTGCCAGCAGCTTAACCTCAGGGTCGACGACAGATACGCAGTATTTT. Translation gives CASSLTSGSTTDTQYF.

The CDR3 coding sequence is TGTGCCACCAGTGATTTGAGGCAGGGGGCGATTTCCGGGGAGCTGTTTTTT. Protein: CATSDLRQGAISGELFF. The chain uses TRBV24-1 and TRBJ2-2; TRBD1 aligns across 8 bases. J gave up 6 bases and V 0 bases, and 8 bases lay outside the gene matches. Per germline, CDR1 KGHDR and CDR2 SFDVKD. This CDR3 region has 17 residues.

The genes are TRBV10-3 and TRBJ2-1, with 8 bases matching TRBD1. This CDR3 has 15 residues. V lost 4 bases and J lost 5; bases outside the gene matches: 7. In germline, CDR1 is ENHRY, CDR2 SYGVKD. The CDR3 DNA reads TGTGCCATCAGTGCTACAGGGGGAACACACAATGAGCAGTTCTTC. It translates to CAISATGGTHNEQFF.

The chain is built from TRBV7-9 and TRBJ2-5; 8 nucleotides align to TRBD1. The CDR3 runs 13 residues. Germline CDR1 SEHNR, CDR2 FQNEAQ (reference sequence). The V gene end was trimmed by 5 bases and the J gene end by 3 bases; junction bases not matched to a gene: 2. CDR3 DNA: TGTGCCAGCAGCCAGACAGGGGAAGAGACCCAGTACTTC. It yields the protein CASSQTGEETQYF.

CDR3 amino acids: CASRDASGGADTQYF. The CDR3 DNA follows: TGCGCCAGCAGGGATGCTAGCGGGGGGGCCGATACGCAGTATTTT. The genes are TRBV10-2 and TRBJ2-3; 12 bases align to TRBD2. The CDR3 runs to 15 residues. The junction had 7 bases not matched to a gene; V was cut back by 6 bases and J by 6 bases. Looked up from germline, CDR1 is WSHSY and CDR2 is SAAADI.

CDR3 amino acids: CATSDGFSYEQYF. The CDR3 DNA is TGTGCCACCAGTGACGGGTTCTCCTACGAGCAGTACTTC. The chain combines TRBV24-1 with TRBJ2-7; no definite D call. This CDR3 region has 13 residues. With 4 bases removed from V and 0 bases from J, the gap between germline ends came to 6 bases. Looked up from germline, CDR1 is KGHDR and CDR2 is SFDVKD.

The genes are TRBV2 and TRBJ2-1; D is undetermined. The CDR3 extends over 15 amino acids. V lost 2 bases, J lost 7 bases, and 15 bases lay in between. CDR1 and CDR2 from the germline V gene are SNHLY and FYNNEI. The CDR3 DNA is TGTGCCAGCAGTGAATCGCCGGTAGGAGCGAATGAGCAGTTCTTC. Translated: CASSESPVGANEQFF.

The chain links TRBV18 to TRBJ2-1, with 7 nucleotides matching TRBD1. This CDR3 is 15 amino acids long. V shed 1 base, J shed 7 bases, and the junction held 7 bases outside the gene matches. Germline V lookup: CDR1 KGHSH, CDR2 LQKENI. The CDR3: CASSPQGARSNEQFF. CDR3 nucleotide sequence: TGTGCCAGCTCACCACAGGGGGCAAGATCTAATGAGCAGTTCTTC.

The CDR3 coding sequence is TGTGCCAGCAGCTCTTACAGGGGTGGAAATTCACCCCTCCACTTT. Residues: CASSSYRGGNSPLHF. This sequence joins TRBV9 and TRBJ1-6; 7 bases are shared with TRBD1. This CDR3 spans 15 amino acids. CDR1 SGDLS and CDR2 YYNGEE come from the germline V gene. The V gene end was trimmed by 4 bases and the J gene end by 7 bases; junction bases not matched to a gene: 8.

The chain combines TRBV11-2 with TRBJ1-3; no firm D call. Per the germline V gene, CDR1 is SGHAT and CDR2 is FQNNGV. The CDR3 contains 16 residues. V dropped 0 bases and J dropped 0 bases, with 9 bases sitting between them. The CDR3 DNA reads TGTGCCAGCAGCTTAGATGGCCCCCACTCTGGAAACACCATATATTTT. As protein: CASSLDGPHSGNTIYF. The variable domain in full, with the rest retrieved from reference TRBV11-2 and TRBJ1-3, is EAGVAQSPRYKIIEKRQSVAFWCNPISGHATLYWYQQILGQGPKLLIQFQNNGVVDDSQLPKDRFSAERLKGVDSTLKIQPAKLEDSAVYLCASSLDGPHSGNTIYFGEGSWLTVV.

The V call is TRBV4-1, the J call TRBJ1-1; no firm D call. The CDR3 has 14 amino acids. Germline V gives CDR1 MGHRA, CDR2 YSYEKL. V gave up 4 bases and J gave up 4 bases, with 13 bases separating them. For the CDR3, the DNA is TGCGCCAGCAGCCGAGACGGACTATCCACTGAAGCTTTCTTT. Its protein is CASSRDGLSTEAFF.

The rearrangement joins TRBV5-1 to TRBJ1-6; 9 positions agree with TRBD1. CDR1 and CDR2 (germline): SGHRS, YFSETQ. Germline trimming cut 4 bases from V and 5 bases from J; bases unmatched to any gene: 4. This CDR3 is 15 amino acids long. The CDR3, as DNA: TGCGCCAGCAGCGTGGGACAGGGACATAATTCACCCCTCCACTTT. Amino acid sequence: CASSVGQGHNSPLHF.

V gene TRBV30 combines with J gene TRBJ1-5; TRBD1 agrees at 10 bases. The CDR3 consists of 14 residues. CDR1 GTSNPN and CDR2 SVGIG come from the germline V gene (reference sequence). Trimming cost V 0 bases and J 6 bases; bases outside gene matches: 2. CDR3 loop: CAWSVGTGVQPQHF. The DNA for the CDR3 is TGTGCCTGGAGTGTAGGGACAGGGGTTCAGCCCCAGCATTTT.

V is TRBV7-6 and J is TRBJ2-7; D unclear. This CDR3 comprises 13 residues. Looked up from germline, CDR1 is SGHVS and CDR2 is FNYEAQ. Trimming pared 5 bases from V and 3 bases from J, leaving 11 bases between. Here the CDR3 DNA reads TGTGCCAGCAGCCCCACGACGGGCTACGAGCAGTACTTC. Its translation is CASSPTTGYEQYF. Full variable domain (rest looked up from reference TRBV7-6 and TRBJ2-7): GAGVSQSPRYKVTKRGQDVALRCDPISGHVSLYWYRQALGQGPEFLTYFNYEAQQDKSGLPNDRFSAERPEGSISTLTIQRTEQRDSAMYRCASSPTTGYEQYFGPGTRLTVT.

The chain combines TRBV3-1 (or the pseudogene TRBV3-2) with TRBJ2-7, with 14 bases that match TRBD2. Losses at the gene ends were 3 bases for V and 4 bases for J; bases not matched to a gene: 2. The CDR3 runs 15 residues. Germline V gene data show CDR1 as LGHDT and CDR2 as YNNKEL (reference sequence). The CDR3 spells CASSHGTSGGYEQYF. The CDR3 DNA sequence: TGTGCCAGCAGCCACGGGACTAGCGGGGGATACGAGCAGTACTTC.